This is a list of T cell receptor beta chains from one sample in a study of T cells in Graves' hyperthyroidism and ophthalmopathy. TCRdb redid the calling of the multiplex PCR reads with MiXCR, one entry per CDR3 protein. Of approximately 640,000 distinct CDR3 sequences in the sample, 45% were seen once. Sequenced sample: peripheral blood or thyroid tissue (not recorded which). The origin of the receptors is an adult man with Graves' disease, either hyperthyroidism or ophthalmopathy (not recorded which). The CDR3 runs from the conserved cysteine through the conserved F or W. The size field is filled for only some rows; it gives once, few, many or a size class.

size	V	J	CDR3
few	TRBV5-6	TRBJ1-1	CASSYGTSPRTEAFF
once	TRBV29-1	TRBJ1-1	CSVVAPRDRVKNTEAFF
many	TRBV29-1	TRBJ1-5	CSVAGLHQPQHF
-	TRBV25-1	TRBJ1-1	CASSGGTGTDTEAFF
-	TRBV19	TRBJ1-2	CASSIGGRGPGCYTF
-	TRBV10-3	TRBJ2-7	CAIRNTHEQYF
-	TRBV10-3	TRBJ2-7	CAIPSDWQGSYEQYF
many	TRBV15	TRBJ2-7	CATSSERVQGSYEQYF
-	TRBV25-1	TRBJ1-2	CASSELWDRGHGYTF
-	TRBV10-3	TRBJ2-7	CAISEPGLAGGYEQYF
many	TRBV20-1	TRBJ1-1	CSYQVRNTEAFF
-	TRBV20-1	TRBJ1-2	CSARGTAYGYTF
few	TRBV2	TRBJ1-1	CASSVDRGVTEAFF
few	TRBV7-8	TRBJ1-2	CASTGQGSFGYGYTF
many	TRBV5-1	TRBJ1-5	CASSLDGRSNQPQHF
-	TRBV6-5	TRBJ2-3	CASSYESSTDTQYF
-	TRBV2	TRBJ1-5	CASSLTGEGQPQHF
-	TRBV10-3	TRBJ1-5	CAISGGVDQPQHF
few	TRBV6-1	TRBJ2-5	CASSYGIGTSDETQYF
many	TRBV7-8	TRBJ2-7	CASSHREGPYEQYF
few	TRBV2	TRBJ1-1	CASRVPPATEAFF
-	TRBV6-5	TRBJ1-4	CASSWDAYEKLFF
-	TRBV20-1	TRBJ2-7	CSARGRLQYF
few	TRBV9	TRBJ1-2	CASRDRPTGDYGYTF
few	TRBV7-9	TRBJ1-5	CASKIEGISQPQHF
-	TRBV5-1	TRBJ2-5	CASSPGTTGETQYF
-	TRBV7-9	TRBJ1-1	CASSPVGGKGEAFF
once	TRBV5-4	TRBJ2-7	CASSLSGTGSYEQYF
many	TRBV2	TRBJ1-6	CASTLGGDWDSPLHF
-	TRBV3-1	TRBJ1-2	CASSSQANYGYTF
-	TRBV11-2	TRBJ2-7	CASSSPAGPSSYEQYF
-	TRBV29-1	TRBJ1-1	CSLEGDTEAFF
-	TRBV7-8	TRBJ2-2	CASRGLAGHTGELFF
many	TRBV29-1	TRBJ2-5	CSVDLAVVDKAKETQYF
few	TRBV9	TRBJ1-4	CASSPAGSNEKLFF
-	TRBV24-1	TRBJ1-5	CARRVGGQPQHF
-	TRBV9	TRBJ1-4	CTSSVGGGGVEKLFF
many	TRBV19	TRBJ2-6	CATRSSGANVLTF
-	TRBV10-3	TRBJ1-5	CASSYSRQREGNQPQHF
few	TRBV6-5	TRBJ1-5	CASSAHAANQPQHF
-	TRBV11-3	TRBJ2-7	CASSQDTSYEQYF
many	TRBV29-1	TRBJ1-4	CSVTKFAREKLFF
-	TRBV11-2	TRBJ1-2	CASSLGTRQGPYGYTF
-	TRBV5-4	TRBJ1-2	CASSFTTGQGDGYTF
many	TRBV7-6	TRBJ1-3	CASSPFSGTAGNTIYF
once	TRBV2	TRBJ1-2	CASSEAEYGYTF
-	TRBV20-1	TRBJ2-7	CSAPDRDRGYEQYF
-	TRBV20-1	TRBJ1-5	CSARGKGTGPQHF
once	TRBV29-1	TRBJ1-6	CSATGIDSPLHF
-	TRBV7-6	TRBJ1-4	CASSFSGGEKLFF
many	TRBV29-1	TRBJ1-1	CSVEEGMVTEAFF
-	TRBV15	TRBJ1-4	CATSRDLEGVLFF
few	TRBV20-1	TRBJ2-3	CSAPPASTDTQYF
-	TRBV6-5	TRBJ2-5	CASSYSGGPSETQYF
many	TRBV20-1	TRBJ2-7	CSARDSHEQYF
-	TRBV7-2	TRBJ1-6	CASSLAISPTDNSPLHF
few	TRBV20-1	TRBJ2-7	CSATPEPAYTYEQYF